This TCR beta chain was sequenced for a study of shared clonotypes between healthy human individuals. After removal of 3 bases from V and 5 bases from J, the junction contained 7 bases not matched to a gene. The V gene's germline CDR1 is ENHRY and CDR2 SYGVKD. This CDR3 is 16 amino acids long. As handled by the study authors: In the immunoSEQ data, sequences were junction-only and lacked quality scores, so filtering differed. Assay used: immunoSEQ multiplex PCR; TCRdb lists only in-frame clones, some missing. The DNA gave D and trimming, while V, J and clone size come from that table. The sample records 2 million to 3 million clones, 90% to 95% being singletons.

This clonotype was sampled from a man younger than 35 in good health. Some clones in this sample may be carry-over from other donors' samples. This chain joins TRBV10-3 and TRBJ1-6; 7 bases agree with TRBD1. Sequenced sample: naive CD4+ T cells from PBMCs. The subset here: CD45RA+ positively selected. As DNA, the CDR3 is TGTGCCATCAGTGATGCCGGGACAGTCGATAATTCACCCCTCCACTTT. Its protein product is CAISDAGTVDNSPLHF.